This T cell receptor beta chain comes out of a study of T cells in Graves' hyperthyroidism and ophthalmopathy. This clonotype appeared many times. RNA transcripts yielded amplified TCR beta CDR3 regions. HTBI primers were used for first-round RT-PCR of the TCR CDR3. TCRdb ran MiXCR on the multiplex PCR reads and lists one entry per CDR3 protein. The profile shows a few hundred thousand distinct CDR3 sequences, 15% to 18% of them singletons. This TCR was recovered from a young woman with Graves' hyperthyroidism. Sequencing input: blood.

The CDR3 is CSVGGTDSSEQYF. The DNA of the CDR3 is TGCAGCGTGGGCGGGACTGACTCAAGCGAGCAGTACTTC. This chain connects TRBV29-1 to TRBJ2-7; tentative D call: TRBD2 (6 bases). The germline CDR1 and CDR2 sequences are SQVTM and ANQGSEA. V lost 6 bases, J lost 6 bases, and 18 bases lay in between. The CDR3 is made up of 13 amino acids.